The rows below give T cell receptor beta chains drawn from one sample of a study of CD8 T cells in ankylosing spondylitis. Each CDR3 protein gets one entry after TCRdb re-called the 5' RACE reads with MiXCR. The sample holds around 220,000 distinct CDR3 sequences, more than 9% seen once. The sample taken for sequencing was blood, either unsorted or a sorted T cell fraction (not recorded which). These receptors all stem from a male donor with ankylosing spondylitis or in good health (not recorded which). Both conserved end residues are part of each CDR3. The D gene is left open where the match is weak. Where a row states a size, it is once, few, many or the class of an expanded clone; other rows omit it.

J: TRBJ1-2; V: TRBV29-1; size: many; D: .; CDR3: CSVEGRNYGYTF; DNA: TGCAGCGTTGAGGGCCGGAACTATGGCTACACCTTC
J: TRBJ2-5; V: TRBV7-2; size: many; D: .; CDR3: CASSLLRETQYF; DNA: TGTGCCAGCAGCTTGCTCCGGGAGACCCAGTACTTC
J: TRBJ1-5; V: TRBV20-1; size: many; D: .; CDR3: CSARVGLFDQPQHF; DNA: TGCAGTGCTAGAGTAGGCCTTTTTGATCAGCCCCAGCATTTT
J: TRBJ2-7; V: TRBV18; size: few; D: .; CDR3: CASSERGSPLGEQYF; DNA: TGTGCCAGCTCAGAGAGAGGATCCCCCCTGGGCGAGCAGTACTTC
J: TRBJ2-2; V: TRBV28; size: many; D: .; CDR3: CASSRGPNTGELFF; DNA: TGTGCCAGCAGTCGAGGCCCAAACACCGGGGAGCTGTTTTTT
J: TRBJ1-2; V: TRBV5-1; size: few; D: .; CDR3: CASGGGQEGSGYTF; DNA: TGCGCCAGCGGCGGGGGACAAGAGGGGAGTGGCTACACCTTC
J: TRBJ1-2; V: TRBV6-1; size: many; D: .; CDR3: CASRRSGSANYGYTF; DNA: TGTGCCAGCAGACGAAGTGGGTCCGCTAACTATGGCTACACCTTC
J: TRBJ2-7; V: TRBV5-1; size: few; D: .; CDR3: CASSLWAGSSYEQYF; DNA: TGCGCCAGCAGCTTGTGGGCCGGAAGCTCCTACGAGCAGTACTTC
J: TRBJ2-6; V: TRBV19; size: .; D: .; CDR3: CASSMGESGANVLTF; DNA: TGTGCCAGTAGTATGGGAGAGTCCGGGGCCAACGTCCTGACTTTC
J: TRBJ2-3; V: TRBV7-6; size: many; D: TRBD2; CDR3: CASRLAATDTQYF; DNA: TGTGCCAGCAGACTAGCGGCCACAGATACGCAGTATTTT
J: TRBJ2-5; V: TRBV19; size: .; D: TRBD1; CDR3: CASRPTGARETQYF; DNA: TGTGCCAGTAGGCCTACAGGGGCCAGAGAGACCCAGTACTTC
J: TRBJ2-7; V: TRBV5-1; size: many; D: .; CDR3: CASSIPPGASASYEQYF; DNA: TGCGCCAGCAGTATACCCCCAGGGGCTAGCGCCTCCTACGAGCAGTACTTC
J: TRBJ2-3; V: TRBV10-3; size: many; D: .; CDR3: CAIGALGTSPDTQYF; DNA: TGTGCCATCGGGGCCCTCGGCACTAGCCCAGATACGCAGTATTTT
J: TRBJ1-2; V: TRBV7-8; size: many; D: TRBD1; CDR3: CASSLAGQGASRYTF; DNA: TGTGCCAGCAGCTTAGCGGGACAGGGGGCGTCACGCTACACCTTC
J: TRBJ2-1; V: TRBV7-3; size: many; D: TRBD1; CDR3: CASSSDRVSNEQFF; DNA: TGTGCCAGCAGCTCCGACAGGGTATCTAATGAGCAGTTCTTC
J: TRBJ2-5; V: TRBV24-1; size: few; D: TRBD2; CDR3: CATSAPGLAEQETQYF; DNA: TGTGCCACCAGTGCGCCGGGACTAGCGGAACAAGAGACCCAGTACTTC
J: TRBJ2-1; V: TRBV14; size: few; D: .; CDR3: CASSQATEQFF; DNA: TGTGCCAGCAGCCAAGCAACGGAGCAGTTCTTC
J: TRBJ2-3; V: TRBV5-1; size: few; D: TRBD2; CDR3: CASSTEPGLAAQDTQYF; DNA: TGCGCCAGCAGCACAGAACCGGGACTAGCGGCCCAGGATACGCAGTATTTT
J: TRBJ1-1; V: TRBV5-8; size: few; D: .; CDR3: CASSTHLIKGETEAFF; DNA: TGTGCCAGCAGCACCCACCTAATCAAGGGTGAGACTGAAGCTTTCTTT
J: TRBJ2-7; V: TRBV7-2; size: many; D: .; CDR3: CASSLVFGEQYF; DNA: TGTGCCAGCAGCTTAGTCTTCGGCGAGCAGTACTTC
J: TRBJ1-5; V: TRBV6-5; size: many; D: .; CDR3: CASSSERPGGGNQPQHF; DNA: TGTGCCAGCAGTTCCGAACGTCCGGGGGGTGGGAATCAGCCCCAGCATTTT
J: TRBJ2-3; V: TRBV27; size: many; D: .; CDR3: CASSFPADTQYF; DNA: TGTGCCAGCAGCTTCCCCGCTGATACGCAGTATTTT
J: TRBJ1-2; V: TRBV5-1; size: many; D: .; CDR3: CASSLGQGVYGYTF; DNA: TGCGCCAGCAGCTTGGGTCAGGGTGTTTATGGCTACACCTTC
J: TRBJ2-4; V: TRBV28; size: .; D: .; CDR3: CASSLSLGLAKNIQYF; DNA: TGTGCCAGCAGTTTATCCCTTGGTCTAGCCAAAAACATTCAGTACTTC
J: TRBJ1-1; V: TRBV27; size: few; D: .; CDR3: CASSRWDGTTEAFF; DNA: TGTGCCAGCAGTAGGTGGGATGGAACCACTGAAGCTTTCTTT
J: TRBJ1-6; V: TRBV5-1; size: many; D: .; CDR3: CASSLEGTRSSPLHF; DNA: TGCGCCAGCAGCTTGGAGGGGACACGAAGTTCACCCCTCCACTTT
J: TRBJ2-7; V: TRBV7-2; size: many; D: .; CDR3: CASSFEGAQYF; DNA: TGTGCCAGCAGCTTTGAGGGCGCTCAGTACTTC
J: TRBJ2-3; V: TRBV21-1; size: few; D: .; CDR3: CASSRLGVAGGPSDTQYF; DNA: TGTGCCAGCAGCCGATTGGGGGTAGCGGGGGGGCCTTCAGATACGCAGTATTTT
J: TRBJ2-5; V: TRBV12-3/TRBV12-4; size: .; D: TRBD1; CDR3: CASSSTGKGETQYF; DNA: TGTGCCAGCAGTTCGACAGGGAAGGGAGAGACCCAGTACTTC
J: TRBJ1-5; V: TRBV12-3/TRBV12-4; size: many; D: TRBD1; CDR3: CASSSEGGQGPYLRGQPQHF; DNA: TGTGCCAGCAGTTCCGAGGGTGGACAGGGCCCCTATCTGCGAGGTCAGCCCCAGCATTTT
J: TRBJ2-3; V: TRBV5-8; size: few; D: TRBD2; CDR3: CASSFSGLEVFGTQYF; DNA: TGTGCCAGCAGCTTCTCGGGACTAGAAGTTTTTGGTACGCAGTATTTT
J: TRBJ2-3; V: TRBV20-1; size: many; D: TRBD2; CDR3: CSARDRGLAGTDTQYF; DNA: TGCAGTGCTAGAGATCGGGGACTAGCGGGGACAGATACGCAGTATTTT
J: TRBJ2-5; V: TRBV3-1; size: few; D: TRBD2; CDR3: CASRPWGLAGIQETQYF; DNA: TGTGCCAGCAGACCTTGGGGTCTAGCGGGGATACAAGAGACCCAGTACTTC
J: TRBJ2-2; V: TRBV7-8; size: few; D: TRBD1; CDR3: CASSSLQGAGTGELFF; DNA: TGTGCCAGCAGCTCATTACAGGGGGCCGGGACCGGGGAGCTGTTTTTT
J: TRBJ2-3; V: TRBV7-2; size: many; D: TRBD2; CDR3: CASSLSRGGLDTQYF; DNA: TGTGCCAGCAGCTTATCGCGGGGGGGCCTAGATACGCAGTATTTT
J: TRBJ2-7; V: TRBV29-1; size: many; D: TRBD1; CDR3: CSVQGDRDRSSYEQYF; DNA: TGCAGCGTTCAAGGGGATCGGGACAGGAGCTCCTACGAGCAGTACTTC
J: TRBJ2-3; V: TRBV24-1; size: .; D: TRBD1; CDR3: CATARDRGGSTDTQYF; DNA: TGTGCCACCGCCCGGGACAGGGGCGGAAGCACAGATACGCAGTATTTT
J: TRBJ1-3; V: TRBV5-6; size: many; D: .; CDR3: CASSLRSSGNTIYF; DNA: TGTGCCAGCAGCTTGAGGTCCTCTGGAAACACCATATATTTT
J: TRBJ1-1; V: TRBV2; size: many; D: TRBD1; CDR3: CASADRGRVDTEAFF; DNA: TGTGCCAGCGCCGACAGGGGAAGAGTGGACACTGAAGCTTTCTTT
J: TRBJ2-5; V: TRBV9; size: few; D: TRBD2; CDR3: CASSVDSGRGPETQYF; DNA: TGTGCCAGCAGCGTAGATAGCGGGAGGGGTCCGGAGACCCAGTACTTC